This T cell receptor (beta chain) was sequenced during a study of molecular identifiers for immune sequencing clone quantification. General observations from the study: With a barcode shared among identical TCR molecules, highly expanded clone sizes could be underestimated.

This clonotype was found many times. Its antigen is not identified. TCRdb reanalysed the PCR reads using MiXCR and keeps one entry per CDR3 protein. The table lists approximately 550,000 distinct CDR3 sequences, 20% to 25% of them singletons. The V gene lost 1 base and the J gene lost 2 bases, with 14 bases spanning the gap. Germline V gene sequence: CDR1 DFQATT, CDR2 SNEGSKA (reference sequence). The CDR3 is 16 amino acids. Naive CD8 sequencing libraries were generated from approximately 20,000 to 1,000,000 sorted cells, with 10%, 30% or 50% RNA as input. The receptor was derived from a human donor in good health. Some libraries in this study had Jurkat cell RNA spiked in. V is TRBV20-1 and J is TRBJ2-2; D tentatively reads TRBD1 or TRBD2 (5 bases each). Sequenced sample: naive CD8+ T cells from blood, with Jurkat cell RNA spiked in. Subset given: FACS-sorted CD8+CD4-CCR7+CD45RA+ naive T cells. This CDR3 is CSARGKGRENTGELFF. The CDR3 DNA follows: TGCAGTGCTAGAGGGAAGGGACGGGAAAACACCGGGGAGCTGTTTTTT.